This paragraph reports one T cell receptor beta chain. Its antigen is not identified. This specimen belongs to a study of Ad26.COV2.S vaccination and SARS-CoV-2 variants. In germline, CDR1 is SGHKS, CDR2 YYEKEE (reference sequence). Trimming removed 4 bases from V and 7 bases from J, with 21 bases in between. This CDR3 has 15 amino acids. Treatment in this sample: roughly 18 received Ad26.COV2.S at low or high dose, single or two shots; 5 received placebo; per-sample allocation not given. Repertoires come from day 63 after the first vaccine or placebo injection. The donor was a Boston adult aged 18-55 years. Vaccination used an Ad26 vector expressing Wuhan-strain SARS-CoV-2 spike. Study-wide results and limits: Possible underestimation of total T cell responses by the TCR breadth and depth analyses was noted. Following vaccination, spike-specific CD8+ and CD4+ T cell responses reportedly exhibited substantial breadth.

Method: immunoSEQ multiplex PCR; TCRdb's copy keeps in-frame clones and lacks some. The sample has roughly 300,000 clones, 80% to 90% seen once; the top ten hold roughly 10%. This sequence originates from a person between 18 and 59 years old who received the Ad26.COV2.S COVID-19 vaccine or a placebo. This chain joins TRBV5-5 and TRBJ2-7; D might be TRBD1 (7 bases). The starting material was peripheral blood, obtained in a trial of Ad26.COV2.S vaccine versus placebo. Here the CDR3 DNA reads TGTGCCAGCAGCGGAAACAGGGGACTGGCCGGGGAGCAGTACTTC. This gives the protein CASSGNRGLAGEQYF.